This T cell receptor beta chain was sequenced in a study of CD8 T cells in Susac syndrome. Study details: Of the sequenced Susac syndrome patients, more than five had active disease and eight or nine were in remission. Study observations and caveats: The study's TCR sequencing and HLA analysis drew on a certain number of individuals. That number was acknowledged as relatively small.

About this clonotype itself: Its antigen is as yet unknown.

CDR1 and CDR2 (germline): DFQATT, SNEGSKA (reference sequence). Trimming shortened V by 1 base and J by 5 bases, and 15 bases separated the two germline ends. The CDR3 is made up of 15 amino acids. RNA totalling roughly 0.5 to 1 ug underwent reverse transcription with random hexamers. TCRdb recomputed calls from the immunoSEQ multiplex PCR reads with MiXCR, one row per CDR3 protein. The data show about 110,000 distinct CDR3 sequences, approximately 94% seen once. The authors carried out high-throughput sequencing of TCR beta. They applied it to CD8+ and CD4+ T cells obtained from blood. Patients with Susac syndrome met diagnostic criteria defined recently for definite or probable disease.

This receptor was taken from a human donor with Susac syndrome. Sequencing was carried out using CD8+ T cells from PBMCs. V is TRBV20-1 and J is TRBJ2-1; possible D gene TRBD2, 6 bases. CDR3 region: CSARVGQGGHNEQFF. The CDR3 DNA reads as TGCAGTGCTAGAGTTGGGCAGGGAGGACACAATGAGCAGTTCTTC.